This T cell receptor beta chain was sequenced during a study of cytomegalovirus exposure and HLA in healthy donors. Per germline, CDR1 SGHNT and CDR2 YYREEE (reference sequence). This CDR3 region has 15 residues. Between the trimmed V and J ends, which lost 0 bases and 4 bases, there was a span of 13 bases. The repertoire was sequenced with immunoSEQ multiplex PCR; TCRdb's copy has only in-frame clones and lacks some. Found here are about 160,000 clones, around 85% of them singletons; the top ten hold roughly 6%. The chain has TRBV5-4 and TRBJ1-1; TRBD1 is a possible D gene (5 bases). Source material: PBMCs. This TCR came from a woman between 25 and 40 years old in good health and CMV-seronegative. CDR3 DNA sequence: TGTGCCAGCAGCTTGGAGGGGCGCGGGGGCACTGAAGCTTTCTTT. Its translation is CASSLEGRGGTEAFF.